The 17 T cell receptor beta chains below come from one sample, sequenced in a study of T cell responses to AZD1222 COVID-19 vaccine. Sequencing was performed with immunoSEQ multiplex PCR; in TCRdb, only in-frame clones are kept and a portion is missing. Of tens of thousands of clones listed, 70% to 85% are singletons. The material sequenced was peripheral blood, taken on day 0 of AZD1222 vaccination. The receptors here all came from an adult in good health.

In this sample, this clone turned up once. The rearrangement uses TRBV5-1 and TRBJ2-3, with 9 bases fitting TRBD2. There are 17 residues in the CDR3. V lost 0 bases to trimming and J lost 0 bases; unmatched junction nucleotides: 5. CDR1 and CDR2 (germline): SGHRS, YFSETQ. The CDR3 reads CASSLGPSGASTDTQYF. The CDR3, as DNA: TGCGCCAGCAGCTTGGGTCCTAGCGGGGCTAGCACAGATACGCAGTATTTT.

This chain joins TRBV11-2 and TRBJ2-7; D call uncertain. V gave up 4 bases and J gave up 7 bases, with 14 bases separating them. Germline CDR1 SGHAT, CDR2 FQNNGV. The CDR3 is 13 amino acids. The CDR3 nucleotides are TGTGCCAGCAGCTCCACCGACGGGTCTGAGCAGTACTTC. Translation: CASSSTDGSEQYF.

As DNA, the CDR3 is TGTGCCAGCTCGGGGATTACGGCGGGAACTGAAGCTTTCTTT. Translated: CASSGITAGTEAFF. This rearrangement joins TRBV18 to TRBJ1-1; D unclear. V was cut by 6 bases and J by 5 bases, with 16 bases left in between. From germline, CDR1 is KGHSH and CDR2 LQKENI. The CDR3 extends over 14 amino acids.

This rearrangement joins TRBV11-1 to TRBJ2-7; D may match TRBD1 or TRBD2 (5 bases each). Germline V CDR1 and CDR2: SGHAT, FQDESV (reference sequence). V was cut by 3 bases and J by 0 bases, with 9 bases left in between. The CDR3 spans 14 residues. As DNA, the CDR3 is TGTGCCAGCAGCTTGGGGACGGACTCCTACGAGCAGTACTTC. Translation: CASSLGTDSYEQYF.

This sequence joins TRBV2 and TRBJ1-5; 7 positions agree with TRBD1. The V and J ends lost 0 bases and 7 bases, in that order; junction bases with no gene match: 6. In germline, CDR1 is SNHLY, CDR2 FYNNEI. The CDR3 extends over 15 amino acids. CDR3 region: CASSEADRLTQPQHF. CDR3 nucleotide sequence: TGTGCCAGCAGTGAAGCGGACAGGCTGACACAGCCCCAGCATTTT.

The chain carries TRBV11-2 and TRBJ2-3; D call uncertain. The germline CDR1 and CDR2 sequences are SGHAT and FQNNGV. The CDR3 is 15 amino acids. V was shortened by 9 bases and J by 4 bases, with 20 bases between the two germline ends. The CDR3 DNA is TGTGCCAGTGGGTTAGGATTGCCTGTGGCAGATACGCAGTATTTT. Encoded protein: CASGLGLPVADTQYF.

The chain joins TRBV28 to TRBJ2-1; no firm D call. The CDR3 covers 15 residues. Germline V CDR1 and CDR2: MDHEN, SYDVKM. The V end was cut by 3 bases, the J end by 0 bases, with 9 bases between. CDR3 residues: CASSFVDHSYNEQFF. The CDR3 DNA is TGTGCCAGCAGTTTTGTGGACCACTCCTACAATGAGCAGTTCTTC. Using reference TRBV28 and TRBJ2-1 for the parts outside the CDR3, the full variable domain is DVKVTQSSRYLVKRTGEKVFLECVQDMDHENMFWYRQDPGLGLRLIYFSYDVKMKEKGDIPEGYSVSREKKERFSLILESASTNQTSMYLCASSFVDHSYNEQFFGPGTRLTVL.

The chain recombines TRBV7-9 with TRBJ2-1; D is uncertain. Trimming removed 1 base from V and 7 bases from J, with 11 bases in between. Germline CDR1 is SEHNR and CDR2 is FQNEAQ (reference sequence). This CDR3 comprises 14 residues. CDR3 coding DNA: TGTGCCAGCAGCTTAGAAGGTGGGGTGAATGAGCAGTTCTTC. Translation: CASSLEGGVNEQFF.

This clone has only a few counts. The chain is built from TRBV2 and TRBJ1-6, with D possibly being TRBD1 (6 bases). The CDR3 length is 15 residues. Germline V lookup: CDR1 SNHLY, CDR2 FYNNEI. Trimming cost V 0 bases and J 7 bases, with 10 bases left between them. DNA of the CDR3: TGTGCCAGCAGTGAAGCGCTCAGGGGCAATTCACCCCTCCACTTT. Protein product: CASSEALRGNSPLHF. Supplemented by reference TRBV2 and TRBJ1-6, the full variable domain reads EPEVTQTPSHQVTQMGQEVILRCVPISNHLYFYWYRQILGQKVEFLVSFYNNEISEKSEIFDDQFSVERPDGSNFTLKIRSTKLEDSAMYFCASSEALRGNSPLHFGNGTRLTVT.

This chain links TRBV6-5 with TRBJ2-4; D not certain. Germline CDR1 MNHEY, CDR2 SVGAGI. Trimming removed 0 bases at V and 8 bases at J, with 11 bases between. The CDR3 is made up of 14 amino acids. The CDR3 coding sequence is TGTGCCAGCAGTTACTCCGGCGGTAAAGACATTCAGTACTTC. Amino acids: CASSYSGGKDIQYF.

Here the CDR3 reads CASSFFDSYGYTF. For the CDR3, the DNA is TGTGCCAGCAGTTTTTTTGACAGCTATGGCTACACCTTC. The rearrangement joins TRBV28 to TRBJ1-2, with D perhaps matching TRBD1 (5 bases). Trimming cost V 3 bases and J 4 bases, with 9 bases left between them. The CDR3 sequence is 13 residues long. In germline, CDR1 is MDHEN, CDR2 SYDVKM.

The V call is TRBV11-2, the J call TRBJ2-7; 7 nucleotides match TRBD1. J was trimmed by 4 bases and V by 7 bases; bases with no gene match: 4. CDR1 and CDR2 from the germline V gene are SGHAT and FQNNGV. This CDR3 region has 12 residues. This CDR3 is CASTQQGYEQYF. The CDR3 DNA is TGTGCCAGCACTCAACAGGGGTACGAGCAGTACTTC.

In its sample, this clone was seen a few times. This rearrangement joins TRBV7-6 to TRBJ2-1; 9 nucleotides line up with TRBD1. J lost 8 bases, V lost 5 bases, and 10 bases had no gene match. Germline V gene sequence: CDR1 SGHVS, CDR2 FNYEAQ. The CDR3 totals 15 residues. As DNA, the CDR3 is TGTGCCAGCAGCCGTCCCGGGACAGGGAATCATGAGCAGTTCTTC. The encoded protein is CASSRPGTGNHEQFF.

The CDR3 is CASSEGQVGGYTF. In DNA, the CDR3 is TGTGCCAGCAGTGAAGGCCAGGTGGGGGGCTACACCTTC. V and J are TRBV6-1 and TRBJ1-2, with no clear D. The CDR3 has 13 amino acids. CDR1 MNHNS and CDR2 SASEGT come from the germline V gene. Trimming pared 1 base from V and 8 bases from J, leaving 11 bases between.

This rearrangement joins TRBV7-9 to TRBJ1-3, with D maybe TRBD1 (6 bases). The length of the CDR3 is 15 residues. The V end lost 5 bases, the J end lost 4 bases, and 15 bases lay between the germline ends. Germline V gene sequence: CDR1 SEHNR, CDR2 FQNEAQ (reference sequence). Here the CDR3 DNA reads TGTGCCAGCAGCCATACAGGGTTATCCGGAAACACCATATATTTT. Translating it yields CASSHTGLSGNTIYF.

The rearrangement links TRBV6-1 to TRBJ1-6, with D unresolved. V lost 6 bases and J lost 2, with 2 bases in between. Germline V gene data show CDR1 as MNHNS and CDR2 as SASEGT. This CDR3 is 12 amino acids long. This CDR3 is CASRPYNSPLHF. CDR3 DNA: TGTGCCAGCAGACCCTATAATTCACCCCTCCACTTT.

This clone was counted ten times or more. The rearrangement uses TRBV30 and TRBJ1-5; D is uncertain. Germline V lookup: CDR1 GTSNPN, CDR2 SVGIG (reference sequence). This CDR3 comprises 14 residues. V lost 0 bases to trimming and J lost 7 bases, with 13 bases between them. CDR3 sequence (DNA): TGTGCCTGGAGTGTACGATACCTAGGGCAGCCCCAGCATTTT. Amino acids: CAWSVRYLGQPQHF.